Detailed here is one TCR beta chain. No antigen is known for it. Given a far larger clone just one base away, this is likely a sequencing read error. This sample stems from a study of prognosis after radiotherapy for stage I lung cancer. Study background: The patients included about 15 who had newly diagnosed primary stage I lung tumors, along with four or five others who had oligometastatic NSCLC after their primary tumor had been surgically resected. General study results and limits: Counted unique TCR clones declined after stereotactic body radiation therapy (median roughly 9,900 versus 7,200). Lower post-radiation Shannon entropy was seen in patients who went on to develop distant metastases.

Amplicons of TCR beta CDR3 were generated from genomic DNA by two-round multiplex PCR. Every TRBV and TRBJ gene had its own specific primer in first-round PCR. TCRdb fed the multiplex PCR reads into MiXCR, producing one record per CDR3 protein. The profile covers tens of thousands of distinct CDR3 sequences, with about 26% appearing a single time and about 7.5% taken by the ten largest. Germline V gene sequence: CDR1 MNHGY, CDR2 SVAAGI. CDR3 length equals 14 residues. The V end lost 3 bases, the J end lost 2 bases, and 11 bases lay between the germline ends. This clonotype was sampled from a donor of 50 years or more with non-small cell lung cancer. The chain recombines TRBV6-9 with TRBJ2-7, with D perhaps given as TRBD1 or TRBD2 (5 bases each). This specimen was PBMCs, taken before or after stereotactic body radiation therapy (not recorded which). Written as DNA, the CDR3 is TGTGCCAGCAGTTACTTCCGGGGCCCCTACGAGCAGTACTTC. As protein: CASSYFRGPYEQYF.